Listed here is a single T cell receptor beta chain. This clonotype was counted only a few times. Its antigen target is currently unknown. The record has no base qualities; no much larger clone is one base away. These data come from a study of T cells in Graves' hyperthyroidism and ophthalmopathy (dated by TCRdb to about 2019). Context from the whole study: Peripheral blood was sampled at the time of initial diagnosis, prior to any treatment. After sampling, hyperthyroidism patients received methimazole starting at 30 mg daily, and ophthalmopathy patients received high-dose intravenous methylprednisolone. For training and testing, the 100 patients in the discovery cohort were randomly divided in a 7:3 ratio. The paper reports TCR Vbeta CDR3 sequencing of some 140 peripheral blood samples: 40 to 45 ophthalmopathy, 70 to 85 hyperthyroidism and 17 progressor patients. An independent validation cohort of around 19 hyperthyroidism patients and about 16 patients who later progressed to ophthalmopathy tested prospective prediction of ophthalmopathy. A discovery cohort of about a hundred patients, approximately 44 with Graves' ophthalmopathy and roughly 59 with stable Graves' hyperthyroidism, was used to find distinguishing TCR V-J signatures. In about 6 Graves' hyperthyroidism patients, the study also compared T-cell repertoires from thyroid tissue with T-cell repertoires from blood. The paper as a whole reports these results and caveats: No statistical method was used to fix the sample size in advance, and group allocation was not hidden from the investigators. A model built on a 13 V-J signature distinguished ophthalmopathy from stable hyperthyroidism, reaching 85% to 90% sensitivity and under 84% specificity in cross-validation and 80%/75% in testing. Blood samples also contained most of the expanded thyroid clonotypes (frequency above 0.001), which suggests that blood repertoires may reflect thyroid immune responses. In validation, the model predicted progression to ophthalmopathy a median of roughly 6.2 months before onset, with roughly 68% sensitivity and about 72% specificity.

TCR beta CDR3 regions were amplified from RNA transcripts. The TCR CDR3 was subjected to a first round of RT-PCR using the HTBI primer set and the Qiagen OneStep RT-PCR kit. Libraries were constructed in a second round of multiplex PCR, after which size selection and purification were performed. Libraries were sequenced paired-end with 100 bp reads on an Illumina HiSeq2000. Per the original workflow: SOAPnuke was used to process the raw data, throwing out any read that contained adapters or uncalled bases, had a mean Phred below 15, or lacked an exact constant-primer or identifier match. High-quality paired reads were merged using COPE v1.2.5, and each unique nucleotide sequence was defined as a clonotype. MiTCR v1.1 was used to align the clonotypes against IMGT TRBV, TRBD and TRBJ reference segments. The analysis was restricted to V-J combinations with a frequency above 0.0001, which together covered roughly 99% of the repertoires. The TCS score was defined as F50 (clonal expansion) divided by E x V (chaos), with BLOSUM62-based TCRdist calculated between CDR3 peptides within each V-J. Welch's t-statistics and random forest reduced just over 500 V-J features to fewer than 15, which were used in a naive Bayes classifier (R e1071). TCRdb reran the public reads through fastp at Q25 and MiXCR, keeping productive beta chains. Under each unique CDR3 protein, matching rows form one entry showing the most common genes and DNA. The authors' filters were not applied to this entry. In this sample the table shows 600,000 to 900,000 distinct CDR3 sequences, approximately 16% of which occur a single time. Around 8.1% of the sample is in the top ten clones.

Stable Graves' hyperthyroidism was defined as the absence of progression to ophthalmopathy over 18 months of follow-up. Hyperthyroidism patients were newly diagnosed, had a disease duration of under 2 months, and were aged 18 to 65 years. Exclusion was applied to patients with uncontrolled infections, other autoimmune diseases, pregnancy or lactation. Diagnoses relied on clinical symptoms, serum thyroxine and TRAb, thyroid ultrasound and orbital computed tomography. PBMCs were isolated from about 9.1 ml of fresh peripheral blood by Ficoll-Paque density gradient centrifugation. Total RNA was extracted using Trizol reagent, and RNA quality was assessed on an Agilent 2100 Bioanalyzer. For CDR1 and CDR2, the germline V gene lists MNHEY and SVGEGT. V is pared back by 0 bases and J by 4 bases, with 15 bases lying between the germline termini. From its cysteine to its phenylalanine, the CDR3 spans 16 amino acids. The entry retains the CDR3 DNA only, 48 bases that are in frame from base 1.

This TCR came from a man between 18 and 29 years old with Graves' hyperthyroidism. The sample taken for sequencing was blood. The rearrangement combines TRBV6-2 or TRBV6-3 with TRBJ1-1, and possibly TRBD1, on 6 matching bases. The CDR3 region has the sequence CASSYSREGGRTEAFF. The nucleotides are TGTGCCAGCAGTTACTCGAGAGAGGGGGGTCGCACTGAAGCTTTCTTT.